This TCR beta chain emerged from a study of shared clonotypes between healthy human individuals. Overall study findings and caveats: Lower generation probabilities were found for non-shared clonotypes than for those shared by all four donors.

The ends lost 0 bases at V and 4 bases at J; junction bases unmatched: 3. This CDR3 has 14 amino acids. Germline CDR1 SGHRS, CDR2 YFSETQ. Note on this clone: The antigen remains unidentified. This CDR3 is also generated by other DNA sequences in the sample.

Each subset's genomic DNA was split evenly across several immunoSEQ plates. Generated by immunoSEQ multiplex PCR, the TCRdb table keeps only in-frame clones and is missing some. The repertoire includes about 1 million clones, about 77% of them detected once, and over 1.3% sits in the top ten. The source of this sequence is a man younger than 30 in good health. The sample was memory CD4+ T cells sorted from blood. Subset denoted: CD45RA-negative fraction. This sequence joins TRBV5-1 and TRBJ2-7, with TRBD1 matching over 8 bases. The CDR3 here is CASSLATGGYEQYF. CDR3 bases: TGCGCCAGCAGCTTGGCAACAGGGGGATACGAGCAGTACTTC.